Each of the 7 T cell receptor beta chains below was sequenced from the same sample in a study of CD8 T cells in Susac syndrome. It was with random hexamers that 0.5 to 1 ug RNA was reverse transcribed. TCRdb used MiXCR to reprocess the immunoSEQ multiplex PCR reads, holding one entry per CDR3 protein. The table includes tens of thousands of distinct CDR3 sequences, roughly 94% detected once. The material sequenced was CD4+ T cells from PBMCs. All receptors come from a human donor with Susac syndrome.

V usage is TRBV25-1 and J usage is TRBJ2-1, with TRBD1 matching over 7 bases. Germline trimming cut 6 bases from V and 2 bases from J; bases unmatched to any gene: 4. The CDR3 spans 14 residues. The germline V gene has CDR1 MGHDK and CDR2 SYGVNS. In nucleotides, the CDR3 is TGTGCCAGCAGGGAACAGGGGCCCTACAATGAGCAGTTCTTC. It encodes CASREQGPYNEQFF. The complete variable domain, with remaining parts taken from reference TRBV25-1 and TRBJ2-1, reads EADIYQTPRYLVIGTGKKITLECSQTMGHDKMYWYQQDPGMELHLIHYSYGVNSTEKGDLSSESTVSRIRTEHFPLTLESARPSHTSQYLCASREQGPYNEQFFGPGTRLTVL.

The V call is TRBV20-1, the J call TRBJ1-2; D unclear. This CDR3 is built from 12 residues. Germline CDR1 DFQATT, CDR2 SNEGSKA (reference sequence). V was trimmed by 3 bases and J by 5 bases, leaving 10 bases between them. The CDR3, as DNA: TGCAGTGCTAGTTTGCAGGATTATGGCTACACCTTC. Translating gives CSASLQDYGYTF.

This sequence joins TRBV20-1 and TRBJ1-2; tentative D call: TRBD1 (5 bases). There are 13 residues in the CDR3. Trimming removed 4 bases at V and 6 bases at J, with 15 bases between. The germline CDR1 and CDR2 sequences are DFQATT and SNEGSKA (reference sequence). The CDR3 nucleotides read TGCAGTGCTAATTTGGAGGGGACCCATGGCTACACCTTC. It specifies CSANLEGTHGYTF.

The chain links TRBV6-5 to TRBJ2-2; the D gene is possibly TRBD2 (6 bases). CDR1 is MNHEY and CDR2 is SVGAGI in the germline V gene. The CDR3 is made up of 12 amino acids. The V end lost 10 bases, the J end lost 3 bases, and 9 bases lay between the germline ends. CDR3 coding DNA: TGTGCCACAGGAGGGGACACCGGGGAGCTGTTTTTT. It yields the protein CATGGDTGELFF.

CDR3 sequence (DNA): TGTGCCAGCAGTTTAGGGGTTACCAATCAGCCCCAGCATTTT. The encoded protein is CASSLGVTNQPQHF. The genes are TRBV12-3 or TRBV12-4 and TRBJ1-5; D is unresolved. The CDR3 contains 14 residues. Trimming shortened V by 1 base and J by 3 bases, and 7 bases separated the two germline ends.

This chain connects TRBV14 to TRBJ2-5; weak D call: TRBD1 (6 bases). Germline V gene sequence: CDR1 SGHDN, CDR2 FVKESK. V lost 2 bases, J lost 3 bases, and 10 bases lay in between. CDR3 size: 14 residues. The CDR3 protein is CASSQRDTEETQYF. CDR3 bases: TGTGCCAGCAGCCAAAGGGACACCGAAGAGACCCAGTACTTC.

The gene calls are TRBV10-3 and TRBJ2-7, with D possibly TRBD1 on 6 matching bases. Looked up from germline, CDR1 is ENHRY and CDR2 is SYGVKD. The CDR3 has 13 amino acids. The ends were cut back, 6 bases at V and 4 bases at J, with 13 bases in the middle. In DNA, the CDR3 is TGTGCCATCAGCGGGACACCGGGGTACGAGCAGTACTTC. Its translation is CAISGTPGYEQYF.